The next 10 T cell receptor beta chains were all read from a single sample in a study of T-cell reconstitution after alpha-beta-depleted transplantation in children. Preparing the TCRbeta library involved the use of unique molecular identifiers. TCRdb processed the PCR reads anew with MiXCR; each CDR3 protein has one entry. The repertoire includes over 100,000 distinct CDR3 sequences, under 13% of them detected once, and less than 35% sits in the top ten. Sequenced material: PBMCs, taken before TCRalphabeta/CD19-depleted stem cell transplant. These receptors were taken from a boy younger than 10 with acute lymphoblastic leukemia, due to receive a stem cell transplant.

The chain is built from TRBV28 and TRBJ2-5, with unresolved D. CDR1 is MDHEN, CDR2 SYDVKM, per germline. V was trimmed by 2 bases and J by 3 bases, leaving 10 bases between them. The CDR3 contains 14 residues. The CDR3 loop is CASSLRQPKETQYF. CDR3 DNA: TGTGCCAGCAGTTTAAGGCAACCCAAAGAGACCCAGTACTTC.

This clonotype was found a few times. This chain links TRBV7-8 with TRBJ1-1; D may be TRBD1 (5 bases). V was clipped by 1 base and J by 8 bases, with 5 bases between them. CDR3 length: 11 amino acids. CDR1 SGHVS and CDR2 FQNEAQ come from the germline V gene. The CDR3 region has the DNA TGTGCCAGCAGCTTAGACAGGGAAGCTTTCTTT. As protein: CASSLDREAFF.

This clonotype was seen a few times. CDR3: CASTLRGGSDTQYF. As DNA, the CDR3 is TGCGCCAGCACCCTTCGCGGGGGATCGGATACGCAGTATTTT. The rearrangement uses TRBV5-1 and TRBJ2-3; TRBD2 matches at 7 bases. Trimming removed 6 bases from V and 6 bases from J; junction bases left unmatched: 10. Germline loops: CDR1 SGHRS, CDR2 YFSETQ. This CDR3 spans 14 amino acids.

The rearrangement uses TRBV5-4 and TRBJ2-1; D possibly corresponds to TRBD1 (6 bases). Germline V lookup: CDR1 SGHNT, CDR2 YYREEE (reference sequence). This CDR3 spans 14 amino acids. Trimming removed 3 bases at V and 9 bases at J, with 16 bases between. The DNA of the CDR3 is TGTGCCAGCAGCTATGATACAGGGTCAGGTGAGCAGTTCTTC. Protein: CASSYDTGSGEQFF.

This chain uses TRBV10-1 with TRBJ2-3; D is undetermined. The germline V and J ends were trimmed by 3 bases and 3 bases, with 7 bases remaining between them. The germline CDR1 and CDR2 sequences are WNHNN and SYGVQD (reference sequence). The CDR3 loop spans 13 amino acids. The CDR3 bases are TGCGCCAGCAGTGACCCCTGGACAGATACGCAGTATTTT. Its translation is CASSDPWTDTQYF.

This clonotype was observed a few times. CDR3 nucleotides: TGTGCCAGCAGTTTGAGTAGCGGGAGGATCAATGAGCAGTTCTTC. This translates into CASSLSSGRINEQFF. The chain combines TRBV28 with TRBJ2-1; 10 positions match TRBD2. The CDR3 has 15 amino acids. Germline CDR1 is MDHEN and CDR2 is SYDVKM. V shed 3 bases, J shed 6 bases, and the junction held 5 bases outside the gene matches.

V and J are TRBV19 and TRBJ2-1; no clear D. Germline V gene data show CDR1 as LNHDA and CDR2 as SQIVND (reference sequence). Trimming shortened V by 1 base and J by 0 bases, and 7 bases separated the two germline ends. This CDR3 comprises 15 residues. CDR3: CASSIVRSSYNEQFF. CDR3 sequence (DNA): TGTGCCAGTAGTATAGTCCGATCCTCCTACAATGAGCAGTTCTTC.

This sequence joins TRBV29-1 and TRBJ2-7; 9 bases are shared with TRBD1. Losses at the gene ends were 7 bases for V and 4 bases for J; bases not matched to a gene: 11. The CDR3 is 14 amino acids. CDR1 is SQVTM and CDR2 is ANQGSEA in the germline V gene. CDR3 region: CSAVPTGGLYEQYF. In DNA form, the CDR3 reads TGCAGCGCAGTTCCGACAGGGGGACTATACGAGCAGTACTTC.

J is TRBJ2-5 and V is TRBV4-1; either TRBD1 or TRBD2 may supply D (6 bases each). The CDR3 loop spans 15 amino acids. Germline V CDR1 and CDR2: MGHRA, YSYEKL. V lost 4 bases to trimming and J lost 4 bases, with 16 bases between them. In DNA form, the CDR3 reads TGCGCCAGCAGCCGGGGGGACACTAGCCTAGAGACCCAGTACTTC. Amino acid sequence: CASSRGDTSLETQYF.

The chain recombines TRBV20-1 with TRBJ2-5; the match to TRBD2 covers 13 bases. The CDR3 has 16 residues. Trimming at V came to 6 bases and at J to 5 bases, leaving 12 bases not matched to a gene. Germline loops: CDR1 DFQATT, CDR2 SNEGSKA (reference sequence). The CDR3 protein is CSAHALAGGGWETQYF. CDR3 nucleotides: TGCAGTGCCCACGCACTAGCGGGAGGGGGGTGGGAGACCCAGTACTTC.